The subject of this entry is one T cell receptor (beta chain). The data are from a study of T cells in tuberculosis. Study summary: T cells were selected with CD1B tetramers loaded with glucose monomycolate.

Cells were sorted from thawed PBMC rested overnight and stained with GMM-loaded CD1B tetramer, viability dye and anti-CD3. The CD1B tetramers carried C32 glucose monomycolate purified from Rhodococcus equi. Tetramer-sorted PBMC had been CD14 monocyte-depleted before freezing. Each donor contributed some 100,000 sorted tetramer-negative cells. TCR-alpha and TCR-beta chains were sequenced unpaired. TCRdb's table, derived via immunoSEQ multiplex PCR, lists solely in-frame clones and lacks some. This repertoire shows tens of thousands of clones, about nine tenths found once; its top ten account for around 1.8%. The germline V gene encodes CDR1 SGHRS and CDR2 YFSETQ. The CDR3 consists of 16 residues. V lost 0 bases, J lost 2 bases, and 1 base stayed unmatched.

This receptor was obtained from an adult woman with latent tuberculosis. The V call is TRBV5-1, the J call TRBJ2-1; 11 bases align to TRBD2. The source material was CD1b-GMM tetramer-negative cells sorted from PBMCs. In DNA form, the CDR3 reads TGCGCCAGCAGCTTGGCTAGCGGGGGGCCCTACAATGAGCAGTTCTTC. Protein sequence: CASSLASGGPYNEQFF.